This is a list of T cell receptor beta chains from one sample in a study of blood T cell repertoires in COVID-19. Assay used: immunoSEQ multiplex PCR; TCRdb lists only in-frame clones, some missing. The sample includes roughly 280,000 clones, 75% to 95% of them seen just once. Sequencing input: PBMCs or T cells enriched from blood (not recorded which). The receptors shown here come from a man between 35 and 55 years old who had been exposed to COVID-19. The CDR3 runs from the conserved cysteine through the conserved F or W. A D gene is named only where the DNA matches it firmly.

V gene,D gene,J gene,CDR3 DNA,CDR3 protein
TRBV24-1,NA,TRBJ2-7,TGTGCCACCCCAGCAGGTGACCTCCAGCGGCCTTACTACGAGCAGTACTTC,CATPAGDLQRPYYEQYF
TRBV5-6,NA,TRBJ1-1,TGTGCCAGCAGCTTGTGGGGCAGCCGGCGGCCTGAAGCTTTCTTT,CASSLWGSRRPEAFF
TRBV4-2,NA,TRBJ1-5,TGTGCCAGCAGCCAAACATTAAGCAATCAGCCCCAGCATTTT,CASSQTLSNQPQHF
TRBV27,TRBD1,TRBJ1-6,TGTGCCAGCAGTCGAGGGACAGGGGGCTCCGGCAAGGGGTCACCCCTCCACTTT,CASSRGTGGSGKGSPLHF
TRBV28,TRBD2,TRBJ2-1,TGTGCCAGCAGTCCGTCAATAGCGGGAGTCTCCTACAATGAGCAGTTCTTC,CASSPSIAGVSYNEQFF
TRBV24-1,TRBD1,TRBJ2-5,TGTGCCACCAGGGGGACAGGGGGCGTAGAGACCCAGTACTTC,CATRGTGGVETQYF
TRBV21-1,NA,TRBJ2-1,TGTGCCAGTTTAGCTAGAAATGAGCAGTTCTTC,CASLARNEQFF
TRBV5-6,NA,TRBJ1-5,TGTGCCAGCAGCCCCCCCCAGGGTCAGCCCCAGCATTTT,CASSPPQGQPQHF
TRBV28,NA,TRBJ1-5,TGTGCCAGCAGCTCCGAGGGCAATCAGCCCCAGCATTTT,CASSSEGNQPQHF
TRBV7-8,NA,TRBJ2-2,TGTGCCAGCAGCTTAGCTAGCGCGAACACCGGGGAGCTGTTTTTT,CASSLASANTGELFF
TRBV7-3,TRBD2,TRBJ2-1,TGTGCCAGCAGCCCTAATAGCGGGAGCTACAATGAGCAGTTCTTC,CASSPNSGSYNEQFF
TRBV9,NA,TRBJ2-2,TGTGCCAGCAGCGTAGCCAGTCACACCGGGGAGCTGTTTTTT,CASSVASHTGELFF
TRBV18,NA,TRBJ1-1,TGTGCCAGCTCACCACCCGGGGGGAACACTGAAGCTTTCTTT,CASSPPGGNTEAFF
TRBV12-5,NA,TRBJ2-7,TGTGCTAGTGGTTTGGGACTTTTACCCTACGAGCAGTACTTC,CASGLGLLPYEQYF
TRBV4-3,TRBD2,TRBJ2-2,TGCGCCAGCAGCCAAGTTCCGGGGAGGGACGCCGGGGAGCTGTTTTTT,CASSQVPGRDAGELFF
TRBV18,NA,TRBJ1-4,TGTGCCAGCTCACCCTCTAGGACTCCTAATGAAAAACTGTTTTTT,CASSPSRTPNEKLFF
TRBV24-1,TRBD1,TRBJ2-5,TGTGCCACCAGTGAATCCGGGACAGGGGAGGGCGAGACCCAGTACTTC,CATSESGTGEGETQYF
TRBV7-2,TRBD2,TRBJ2-4,TGTGCCAGCAGCCCTCCGACTAGCTCGGGCATTCAGTACTTC,CASSPPTSSGIQYF
TRBV7-2,NA,TRBJ1-1,TGTGCCAGCAGCTTAGTAGGAAACGGAGTTGGAGATGAAGCTTTCTTT,CASSLVGNGVGDEAFF